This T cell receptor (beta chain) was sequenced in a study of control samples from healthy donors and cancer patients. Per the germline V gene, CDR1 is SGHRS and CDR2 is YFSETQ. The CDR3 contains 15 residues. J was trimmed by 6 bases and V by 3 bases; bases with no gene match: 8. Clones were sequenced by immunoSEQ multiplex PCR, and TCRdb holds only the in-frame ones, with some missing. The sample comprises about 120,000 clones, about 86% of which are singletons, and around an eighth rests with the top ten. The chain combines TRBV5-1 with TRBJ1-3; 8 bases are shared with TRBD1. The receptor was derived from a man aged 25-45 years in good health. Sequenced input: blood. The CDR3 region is CASSSSTGGENTIYF. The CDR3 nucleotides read TGCGCCAGCAGCTCCAGCACAGGGGGTGAAAACACCATATATTTT.